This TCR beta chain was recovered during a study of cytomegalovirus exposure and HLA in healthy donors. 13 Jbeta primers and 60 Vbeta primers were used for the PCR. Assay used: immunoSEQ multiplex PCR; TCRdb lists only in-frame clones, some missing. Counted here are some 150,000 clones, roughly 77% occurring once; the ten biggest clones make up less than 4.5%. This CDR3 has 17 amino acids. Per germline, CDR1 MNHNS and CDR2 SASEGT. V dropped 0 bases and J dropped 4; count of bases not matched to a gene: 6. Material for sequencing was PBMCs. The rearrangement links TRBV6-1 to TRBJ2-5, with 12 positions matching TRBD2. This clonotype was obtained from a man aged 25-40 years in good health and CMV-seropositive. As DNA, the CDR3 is TGTGCCAGCAGTGAAGCTGCTAGCGGGGGGGCGGGAGAGACCCAGTACTTC. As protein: CASSEAASGGAGETQYF.